Below are 23 T cell receptor beta chains sequenced from a single sample in a study of T-cell memory formation after mild COVID-19. TCRdb fed the 5' RACE reads into MiXCR, producing one record per CDR3 protein. The sample carries hundreds of thousands of distinct CDR3 sequences, approximately 15% recorded once. Source material: PBMCs or a T cell subset sorted from them (not recorded which). These TCRs come from a man younger than 30 who had mild COVID-19 (a few samples of this study predate the infection). Cell type and time point are not known.

This clonotype showed up many times. The chain is built from TRBV29-1 and TRBJ2-2, with 10 nucleotides matching TRBD1. This CDR3 comprises 15 residues. The trim removed 3 bases at V and 3 bases at J, leaving 4 bases unmatched. Germline loops: CDR1 SQVTM, CDR2 ANQGSEA. In nucleotides, the CDR3 is TGCAGCGTTGAGCCGGGACAGGGGCACACCGGGGAGCTGTTTTTT. Translated, it gives CSVEPGQGHTGELFF.

This clonotype was counted at least ten times. This chain uses TRBV5-1 with TRBJ1-2, with D maybe TRBD1 (5 bases). The V end lost 0 bases, the J end lost 6 bases, and 12 bases lay between the germline ends. The CDR3 is 14 amino acids. Germline assignment: CDR1 SGHRS and CDR2 YFSETQ. The CDR3 bases are TGCGCCAGCAGCTTGGCCGTGCAGGGCCATGGCTACACCTTC. Its protein is CASSLAVQGHGYTF.

This clonotype appeared a few times. The J gene is TRBJ2-5, the V gene TRBV3-1; no firm D call. Trimming pared 2 bases from V and 4 bases from J, leaving 8 bases between. The CDR3 totals 13 residues. Germline V gene data show CDR1 as LGHDT and CDR2 as YNNKEL (reference sequence). The CDR3 loop reads CASSQTFLETQYF. In DNA form, the CDR3 reads TGTGCCAGCAGCCAAACATTTTTAGAGACCCAGTACTTC.

This sequence joins TRBV20-1 and TRBJ2-5, with D possibly matching TRBD1 (6 bases). CDR1 is DFQATT and CDR2 is SNEGSKA in the germline V gene (reference sequence). This CDR3 is 13 amino acids long. Trimming shortened V by 5 bases and J by 1 base, and 11 bases separated the two germline ends. CDR3 protein: CSAGRTVQETQYF. CDR3 bases: TGCAGTGCTGGTAGGACAGTCCAAGAGACCCAGTACTTC.

This chain connects TRBV7-2 to TRBJ2-1; 15 bases match TRBD2. CDR1 SGHTA and CDR2 FQGNSA come from the germline V gene. CDR3 length equals 15 residues. J lost 6 bases, V lost 5 bases, and 2 bases had no gene match. The CDR3, as DNA: TGTGCCAGCAGCCAGGGACTAGCGGGGGGCAATGAGCAGTTCTTC. This encodes CASSQGLAGGNEQFF.

The chain recombines TRBV6-5 with TRBJ2-6; unclear D gene. Germline V gene data show CDR1 as MNHEY and CDR2 as SVGAGI. Trimming stripped 0 bases from V and 4 bases from J, with 4 bases between. This CDR3 contains 14 residues. The CDR3 DNA follows: TGTGCCAGCAGTTACTCCCAGGGGGCCAACGTCCTGACTTTC. Protein sequence: CASSYSQGANVLTF.

This clonotype came up a few times. The chain links TRBV10-3 to TRBJ1-1; D call uncertain. Germline V CDR1 and CDR2: ENHRY, SYGVKD. V dropped 2 bases and J dropped 5 bases, with 6 bases sitting between them. The CDR3 is 12 amino acids. The CDR3 loop reads CAISEVGTEAFF. For the CDR3, the DNA is TGTGCCATCAGTGAGGTGGGAACTGAAGCTTTCTTT.

This clonotype showed up just a few times. This rearrangement joins TRBV10-3 to TRBJ2-2; 10 bases are shared with TRBD1. This CDR3 region has 16 residues. The J segment lost 3 bases and the V segment lost 4 bases, leaving 5 bases of the junction unmatched. The germline gives CDR1 ENHRY, CDR2 SYGVKD. The CDR3 loop is CAISGDRGPHTGELFF. The CDR3 DNA is TGTGCCATCAGTGGAGACAGGGGGCCGCACACCGGGGAGCTGTTTTTT.

This clonotype was observed a few times. V gene TRBV19 combines with J gene TRBJ1-2, with unresolved D. V dropped 2 bases and J dropped 4 bases, with 17 bases sitting between them. The CDR3 is 16 residues long. Per the germline V gene, CDR1 is LNHDA and CDR2 is SQIVND (reference sequence). The CDR3 is CASSIPGTGSRYGYTF. The CDR3 nucleotides are TGTGCCAGTAGTATACCAGGCACCGGGTCCCGCTATGGCTACACCTTC.

The sample holds a few counts of this clonotype. The chain links TRBV9 to TRBJ2-2; D is undetermined. The germline V gene has CDR1 SGDLS and CDR2 YYNGEE. The V end lost 5 bases, the J end lost 6 bases, and 8 bases lay between the germline ends. This CDR3 comprises 12 residues. CDR3 coding DNA: TGTGCCAGCAGTGTCCCACCCGGGGAGCTGTTTTTT. Protein sequence: CASSVPPGELFF.

This clonotype has more than one count but fewer than ten. The genes are TRBV6-5 and TRBJ2-3; TRBD1 matches 7 bases. The CDR3 is made up of 16 amino acids. Germline V gene sequence: CDR1 MNHEY, CDR2 SVGAGI. V was clipped by 2 bases and J by 0 bases; unmatched bases: 5. The CDR3 protein is CASSYNRQGSTDTQYF. The CDR3 DNA is TGTGCCAGCAGTTACAACCGACAGGGAAGCACAGATACGCAGTATTTT.

V is TRBV11-2 and J is TRBJ2-1, with D maybe TRBD1 (6 bases). Germline V gives CDR1 SGHAT, CDR2 FQNNGV. Trimming removed 5 bases from V and 15 bases from J, with 17 bases in between. The CDR3 has 12 residues. CDR3 in DNA: TGTGCCAGCAGCGCTAAGGGGGACCGCGGGTTCTTC. Translated, it gives CASSAKGDRGFF.

This clonotype was counted between two and nine times. The CDR3, as DNA: TGTGCCAGCAGCTTAGGTGGGACAGGGAGATTAATTGTCGCCAAAAACATTCAGTACTTC. Translating gives CASSLGGTGRLIVAKNIQYF. This chain connects TRBV7-8 to TRBJ2-4, with 9 bases that match TRBD1. The CDR3 runs 20 residues. V was clipped by 1 base and J by 1 base; unmatched bases: 14. The germline V gene encodes CDR1 SGHVS and CDR2 FQNEAQ.

This chain connects TRBV6-5 to TRBJ2-2; TRBD2 agrees at 12 bases. There are 17 residues in the CDR3. CDR1 is MNHEY and CDR2 is SVGAGI in the germline V gene. The trim removed 2 bases at V and 4 bases at J, leaving 5 bases unmatched. CDR3 protein: CASSYRLAGGITGELFF. The DNA of the CDR3 is TGTGCCAGCAGTTACAGGCTAGCGGGGGGGATCACCGGGGAGCTGTTTTTT.

This chain uses TRBV7-8 with TRBJ1-1; TRBD1 matches 9 bases. After removal of 5 bases from V and 5 bases from J, the junction contained 12 bases not matched to a gene. This CDR3 spans 16 amino acids. Germline CDR1 SGHVS, CDR2 FQNEAQ. The CDR3 spells CASSTRGDRGITEAFF. The CDR3 DNA follows: TGTGCCAGCAGCACCAGGGGTGACAGGGGGATTACTGAAGCTTTCTTT.

This chain joins TRBV29-1 and TRBJ2-3; the match to TRBD2 covers 9 bases. This CDR3 spans 16 amino acids. The germline V gene encodes CDR1 SQVTM and CDR2 ANQGSEA. V lost 0 bases and J lost 2; bases outside the gene matches: 6. The CDR3 DNA reads TGCAGCGTTGAAGATCTCGCGGGAGGGAACACAGATACGCAGTATTTT. It specifies CSVEDLAGGNTDTQYF.

This CDR3 reads CASSSHDSGGNQPQHF. The CDR3 DNA is TGTGCCAGCAGCTCCCACGACAGCGGGGGCAATCAGCCCCAGCATTTT. The chain is built from TRBV7-8 and TRBJ1-5; D perhaps matches TRBD1 (5 bases). This CDR3 region has 16 residues. The V end lost 4 bases, the J end lost 2 bases, and 15 bases lay between the germline ends. The germline V gene has CDR1 SGHVS and CDR2 FQNEAQ.

The sample holds a few counts of this clonotype. This chain connects TRBV6-5 to TRBJ2-7, with D unclear. CDR3 length: 15 residues. The V and J ends lost 6 bases and 1 base respectively, with 16 bases between them. Germline loops: CDR1 MNHEY, CDR2 SVGAGI. The CDR3: CASRQTWTGSYEQYV. CDR3 nucleotides: TGTGCCAGCAGACAGACTTGGACCGGATCCTACGAGCAGTACGTC.

V is TRBV5-5 and J is TRBJ1-1, with D perhaps matching TRBD1 (6 bases). CDR3 length: 15 amino acids. CDR1 and CDR2 from the germline V gene are SGHKS and YYEKEE (reference sequence). V lost 4 bases to trimming and J lost 0 bases, with 13 bases between them. For the CDR3, the DNA is TGTGCCAGCAGCCCCGAGACAGGAGTGAACACTGAAGCTTTCTTT. Amino acids: CASSPETGVNTEAFF.

In this sample, this clonotype turned up a few times. The chain is built from TRBV12-3 or TRBV12-4 and TRBJ2-3; D is perhaps TRBD1 (6 bases). The CDR3 spans 14 residues. Trimming stripped 3 bases from V and 1 base from J, with 8 bases between. The CDR3 protein is CASSLDSRTDTQYF. The CDR3 nucleotides are TGTGCCAGCAGTTTGGACAGCCGCACAGATACGCAGTATTTT.

This sequence joins TRBV6-5 and TRBJ1-5, with D hard to call. The V gene lost 0 bases and the J gene lost 2 bases, with 8 bases spanning the gap. CDR1 is MNHEY, CDR2 SVGAGI, per germline. The CDR3 spans 15 residues. CDR3 protein: CASSYSRGGNQPQHF. CDR3 bases: TGTGCCAGCAGTTACTCTCGGGGTGGCAATCAGCCCCAGCATTTT.

This clonotype was seen repeatedly, ten times or more. V and J are TRBV5-1 and TRBJ1-4; maybe TRBD1 (6 bases). The germline V and J ends were trimmed by 4 bases and 4 bases, with 11 bases remaining between them. The CDR3 is 14 amino acids. CDR1 is SGHRS and CDR2 is YFSETQ in the germline V gene. CDR3 DNA: TGCGCCAGCAGCACCGGGACAAGTAATGAAAAACTGTTTTTT. Its protein is CASSTGTSNEKLFF.

The chain carries TRBV5-1 and TRBJ2-1, with 12 positions matching TRBD1. The length of the CDR3 is 15 residues. V dropped 2 bases and J dropped 6; count of bases not matched to a gene: 3. The germline V gene encodes CDR1 SGHRS and CDR2 YFSETQ. This CDR3 reads CASSFGTGGLNEQFF. CDR3 sequence (DNA): TGCGCCAGCAGCTTCGGGACAGGGGGCCTCAATGAGCAGTTCTTC.